One sample yielded the 31 T cell receptor beta chains listed below, sequenced in a study of Ad26.COV2.S vaccination and SARS-CoV-2 variants. TCRdb's table, derived via immunoSEQ multiplex PCR, lists solely in-frame clones and lacks some. This sample has around 94,000 clones; 80% occur once, and the top ten carry 17%. The sequencing used peripheral blood, collected after recovery from COVID-19. The receptors shown here come from a human donor who had recovered from COVID-19.

The chain joins TRBV24-1 to TRBJ2-3; 11 bases align to TRBD2. The germline gives CDR1 KGHDR, CDR2 SFDVKD. The CDR3 spans 17 residues. The J segment lost 5 bases and the V segment lost 4 bases, leaving 10 bases of the junction unmatched. The CDR3 DNA reads as TGTGCCACCAGTGACCACTCTAGCGGGGGGTTTAGAGATACGCAGTATTTT. Amino acids: CATSDHSSGGFRDTQYF.

The CDR3 region has the DNA TGTGCCAGCAGTGAAGCGGACACTCGGAGGGAACTGTTTTTT. The encoded protein is CASSEADTRRELFF. The chain carries TRBV6-1 and TRBJ1-4; possibly TRBD1 for D (5 bases). In germline, CDR1 is MNHNS, CDR2 SASEGT. Trimming took off 0 bases at V and 12 bases at J, with 14 bases between the two ends. CDR3 size: 14 residues.

V gene TRBV2 combines with J gene TRBJ2-5; 15 nucleotides match TRBD2. J gave up 5 bases and V 7 bases, and 5 bases lay outside the gene matches. The CDR3 runs 15 residues. CDR1 is SNHLY and CDR2 is FYNNEI in the germline V gene. Here the CDR3 DNA reads TGTGCCAGCAAAGGACTAGCGGGGGGGCGCGAGACCCAGTACTTC. Translating gives CASKGLAGGRETQYF.

This rearrangement joins TRBV6-5 to TRBJ1-1; maybe TRBD1 (6 bases). V lost 6 bases and J 6 bases, leaving 20 bases between the germline ends. CDR3 size: 15 residues. CDR1 is MNHEY, CDR2 SVGAGI, per germline. In DNA, the CDR3 is TGTGCCAGCAGCAAGACCCGGGGGCCGGGCGCTGAAGCTTTCTTT. Its protein is CASSKTRGPGAEAFF.

In DNA, the CDR3 is TGCAGCGTGGGGACAGGGACTAATGAAAAACTGTTTTTT. Protein product: CSVGTGTNEKLFF. This chain connects TRBV29-1 to TRBJ1-4; TRBD1 matches 9 bases. The J segment lost 2 bases and the V segment lost 6 bases, leaving 1 base of the junction unmatched. Germline CDR1 SQVTM, CDR2 ANQGSEA. This CDR3 contains 13 residues. Using reference TRBV29-1 and TRBJ1-4 for the parts outside the CDR3, the full variable domain is SAVISQKPSRDICQRGTSLTIQCQVDSQVTMMFWYRQQPGQSLTLIATANQGSEATYESGFVIDKFPISRPNLTFSTLTVSNMSPEDSSIYLCSVGTGTNEKLFFGSGTQLSVL.

The chain has TRBV12-3 or TRBV12-4 and TRBJ2-2; no reliable D call. V lost 1 base and J lost 4, with 4 bases in between. The CDR3 extends over 13 amino acids. CDR3 region: CASSLVRTGELFF. The CDR3 nucleotides read TGTGCCAGCAGTTTAGTGCGCACCGGGGAGCTGTTTTTT.

The chain joins TRBV30 to TRBJ2-5, with 8 bases identical to TRBD2. Losses at the gene ends were 0 bases for V and 5 bases for J; bases not matched to a gene: 11. In germline, CDR1 is GTSNPN, CDR2 SVGIG (reference sequence). The CDR3 is made up of 16 amino acids. This chain's CDR3 is CAWSVWNRGGRETQYF. CDR3 in DNA: TGTGCCTGGAGTGTATGGAACCGGGGGGGCCGGGAGACCCAGTACTTC.

This rearrangement joins TRBV5-1 to TRBJ2-3; D may be TRBD1 (6 bases). CDR3 length: 14 amino acids. Trimming removed 4 bases from V and 6 bases from J, with 15 bases in between. Germline V gene lookup returns CDR1 SGHRS and CDR2 YFSETQ. CDR3: CASSLGGPEDTQYF. CDR3 sequence (DNA): TGCGCCAGCAGCCTTGGGGGCCCGGAGGATACGCAGTATTTT.

This clone was seen only a few times. The J gene is TRBJ2-5, the V gene TRBV6-5; D not resolved. This CDR3 spans 13 amino acids. CDR1 and CDR2 (germline): MNHEY, SVGAGI. V lost 2 bases and J lost 5, with 9 bases in between. The CDR3 reads CASSYDKWETQYF. CDR3 nucleotide sequence: TGTGCCAGCAGTTACGACAAATGGGAGACCCAGTACTTC.

The chain uses TRBV5-4 and TRBJ2-6; no clear D gene. This CDR3 has 13 amino acids. CDR1 is SGHNT, CDR2 YYREEE, per germline (reference sequence). Trimming cost V 0 bases and J 2 bases, with 0 bases left between them. The CDR3 reads CASSLAGANVLTF. The CDR3 nucleotides read TGTGCCAGCAGCTTGGCTGGGGCCAACGTCCTGACTTTC.

This chain connects TRBV19 to TRBJ2-1; the match to TRBD2 covers 8 bases. The junction had 8 bases not matched to a gene; V was cut back by 3 bases and J by 7 bases. CDR1 LNHDA and CDR2 SQIVND come from the germline V gene (reference sequence). CDR3 length: 15 residues. The CDR3 sequence is CASSILPGGPNEQFF. In DNA form, the CDR3 reads TGTGCCAGTAGTATCCTCCCGGGGGGGCCAAATGAGCAGTTCTTC.

CDR3 DNA: TGCAGTGCTAGTTTGGGACTAGCGGGGAGCTCCTACAATGAGCAGTTCTTC. Translation: CSASLGLAGSSYNEQFF. The gene calls are TRBV20-1 and TRBJ2-1; 13 positions match TRBD2. CDR3 length: 17 residues. The ends lost 3 bases at V and 0 bases at J; junction bases unmatched: 5. Germline CDR1 is DFQATT and CDR2 is SNEGSKA (reference sequence).

The J gene is TRBJ1-1, the V gene TRBV2; D remains ambiguous. Germline values: CDR1 SNHLY, CDR2 FYNNEI. This CDR3 region has 13 residues. With 7 bases removed from V and 4 bases from J, the gap between germline ends came to 13 bases. For the CDR3, the DNA is TGTGCCAGCACTGGAGAGCCCTTCACTGAAGCTTTCTTT. Amino acids: CASTGEPFTEAFF. Together with reference TRBV2 and TRBJ1-1, the CDR3 gives the full variable domain: EPEVTQTPSHQVTQMGQEVILRCVPISNHLYFYWYRQILGQKVEFLVSFYNNEISEKSEIFDDQFSVERPDGSNFTLKIRSTKLEDSAMYFCASTGEPFTEAFFGQGTRLTVV.

This clone came up once. The chain couples TRBV21-1 to TRBJ1-2; TRBD1 was called by the table and not checked on the DNA. TRBV21-1 represents a pseudogene. The CDR3 sequence is 15 residues long. CDR3 in amino acids: CASSCPRGHTYGYTF. The CDR3 nucleotides read TGTGCCAGCTCTTGTCCCAGGGGCCACACATATGGCTACACCTTC.

The chain combines TRBV6-5 with TRBJ1-5, with 9 bases identical to TRBD1. Per the germline V gene, CDR1 is MNHEY and CDR2 is SVGAGI. The junction had 6 bases not matched to a gene; V was cut back by 7 bases and J by 2 bases. The CDR3 is 15 amino acids. CDR3 DNA: TGTGCCAGCATCACGGACAGGGGTCGCAATCAGCCCCAGCATTTT. Translation: CASITDRGRNQPQHF.

This sequence joins TRBV24-1 and TRBJ1-1; D might be TRBD1 (5 bases). Germline-derived CDR1 and CDR2 are KGHDR and SFDVKD. This CDR3 has 15 amino acids. The germline V and J ends were trimmed by 2 bases and 2 bases, with 11 bases remaining between them. Here the CDR3 DNA reads TGTGCCACCAGTGATTCGGGGACCGCAAACACTGAAGCTTTCTTT. Translated: CATSDSGTANTEAFF.

This chain links TRBV12-3 or TRBV12-4 with TRBJ2-3; D ambiguous. With 5 bases removed from V and 6 bases from J, the gap between germline ends came to 6 bases. CDR3 length equals 11 residues. The CDR3 DNA sequence: TGTGCCAGCAGTCTCCTGGATACGCAGTATTTT. Its translation is CASSLLDTQYF.

This chain links TRBV19 with TRBJ1-1, with D perhaps TRBD1 (5 bases). CDR3 size: 15 residues. Germline V gene sequence: CDR1 LNHDA, CDR2 SQIVND (reference sequence). V lost 5 bases and J lost 6, with 19 bases in between. CDR3 nucleotide sequence: TGTGCCAGTAGTCGCCGGGGGGGTGACGGTCCTGAAGCTTTCTTT. This gives the protein CASSRRGGDGPEAFF.

The genes are TRBV28 and TRBJ2-5; 12 bases align to TRBD2. V shed 6 bases and J 5 bases; nucleotides not matched to a gene: 13. There are 17 residues in the CDR3. In germline, CDR1 is MDHEN, CDR2 SYDVKM. The DNA of the CDR3 is TGTGCCAGCAGGACGGACAAAGGACTAGCGGGGTGGGAGACCCAGTACTTC. Translated: CASRTDKGLAGWETQYF.

This chain connects TRBV19 to TRBJ2-6; D not resolved. The CDR3 has 18 amino acids. Germline values: CDR1 LNHDA, CDR2 SQIVND (reference sequence). V was cut by 1 base and J by 0 bases, with 13 bases left in between. CDR3 nucleotide sequence: TGTGCCAGTAGTATAGTCTGGGGTTGGGACTCTGGGGCCAACGTCCTGACTTTC. It encodes CASSIVWGWDSGANVLTF.

The chain links TRBV5-6 to TRBJ2-7, with a possible D match to TRBD1 (5 bases). Germline V gene sequence: CDR1 SGHDT, CDR2 YYEEEE. The CDR3 length is 16 residues. Trimming removed 0 bases at V and 7 bases at J, with 20 bases between. CDR3 nucleotides: TGTGCCAGCAGCTTGGTTCGGCAGGGTGGTAGGAAGGAGCAGTACTTC. Encoded protein: CASSLVRQGGRKEQYF.

CDR3 sequence: CSVLTGLNTEAFF. CDR3 DNA: TGCAGCGTACTTACAGGATTGAACACTGAAGCTTTCTTT. The chain has TRBV29-1 and TRBJ1-1, with D perhaps TRBD1 (5 bases). The CDR3 has 13 amino acids. Trimming shortened V by 6 bases and J by 0 bases, and 11 bases separated the two germline ends. Germline V CDR1 and CDR2: SQVTM, ANQGSEA.

This clone was picked up a small number of times. The chain links TRBV12-3 or TRBV12-4 to TRBJ2-2, with no clear D. V was cut by 5 bases and J by 1 base, with 5 bases left in between. The CDR3 has 13 amino acids. This CDR3 is CASSNLNTGELFF. CDR3 bases: TGTGCCAGCAGTAATCTGAACACCGGGGAGCTGTTTTTT.

The chain employs TRBV10-1 and TRBJ2-2; maybe TRBD2 (6 bases). This CDR3 spans 14 amino acids. CDR1 is WNHNN and CDR2 is SYGVQD in the germline V gene (reference sequence). V was clipped by 6 bases and J by 7 bases, with 15 bases between them. CDR3 nucleotide sequence: TGCGCCAGCAGCCCACAGGTCGGGGGCGGGGAGCTGTTTTTT. This gives the protein CASSPQVGGGELFF.

The chain uses TRBV29-1 and TRBJ1-1, with no clear D. Between the trimmed V and J ends, which lost 3 bases and 1 base, there was a span of 9 bases. CDR3 length equals 13 residues. Germline CDR1 reads SQVTM; CDR2 reads ANQGSEA. The CDR3 nucleotides read TGCAGCGTTGATCTCTTAGGGAACACTGAAGCTTTCTTT. This translates into CSVDLLGNTEAFF.

This clone was detected only a few times. This chain links TRBV28 with TRBJ1-4; D may be TRBD1 (6 bases). The CDR3 is 15 residues long. Germline CDR1 is MDHEN and CDR2 is SYDVKM. Trimming took off 6 bases at V and 4 bases at J, with 15 bases between the two ends. The CDR3 loop is CASSPGGQHNEKLFF. The DNA for the CDR3 is TGTGCCAGCAGCCCCGGAGGACAGCATAATGAAAAACTGTTTTTT.

The gene calls are TRBV10-2 and TRBJ1-2, with D unclear. The CDR3 loop spans 11 amino acids. V dropped 3 bases and J dropped 7 bases, with 6 bases sitting between them. CDR1 is WSHSY and CDR2 is SAAADI in the germline V gene. The CDR3: CASSDASGYTF. The DNA of the CDR3 is TGCGCCAGCAGTGACGCGAGTGGCTACACCTTC.

The V and J genes are TRBV7-6 and TRBJ2-5; the D is unclear. This CDR3 spans 13 amino acids. V dropped 7 bases and J dropped 4 bases, with 13 bases sitting between them. CDR1 is SGHVS, CDR2 FNYEAQ, per germline. This CDR3 is CASNPLGLETQYF. CDR3 coding DNA: TGTGCCAGCAACCCCCTGGGGTTAGAGACCCAGTACTTC.

In its sample, this clone was seen once. V gene TRBV6-1 combines with J gene TRBJ1-6; TRBD1 might be the D (6 bases). V shed 4 bases and J shed 6 bases, with 16 bases lying between them. The CDR3 extends over 16 amino acids. CDR1 and CDR2 (germline): MNHNS, SASEGT. CDR3 DNA sequence: TGTGCCAGCAGTGCTAGTCAGGGGTCCGGTAATTCACCCCTCCACTTT. Translating it yields CASSASQGSGNSPLHF.

This chain uses TRBV6-1 with TRBJ1-1; D is perhaps TRBD1 (6 bases). CDR1 MNHNS and CDR2 SASEGT come from the germline V gene. The CDR3 is made up of 16 amino acids. Trimming took off 3 bases at V and 3 bases at J, with 17 bases between the two ends. Here the CDR3 DNA reads TGTGCCAGCAGTGACAGGGGTTCGGGGTGGTACACTGAAGCTTTCTTT. Translated, it gives CASSDRGSGWYTEAFF.

The rearrangement links TRBV27 to TRBJ2-7; 13 bases line up with TRBD2. The CDR3 contains 19 residues. V gave up 4 bases and J gave up 1 base; unmatched junction bases: 13. Germline CDR1 and CDR2: MNHEY and SMNVEV (reference sequence). The CDR3 bases are TGTGCCAGCAGTTCACAATACCGACTAGCGGGGGGCCGGTCCTACGAGCAGTACTTC. Translation: CASSSQYRLAGGRSYEQYF.